The T cell receptor beta chain under discussion was sequenced for a study of beta chain features in type 1 diabetes (dated by TCRdb to the late 2010s). For the wider study: Mean age, gender distribution, total cell number and subset yield did not differ between patients and healthy donors. A total of 107,917,701 sorted cells were examined across all samples, and the number of cells per subset was strongly correlated with RNA yield. The study compared the TCRB repertoires of sorted circulating CD4+ T cell subsets in recently diagnosed type 1 diabetes patients with those in matched healthy donors. Regulatory and stem cell-like memory subsets were obtained from only 8 patients and about eight healthy donors, while naive and central memory subsets were obtained from all 30 or so donors.

CDR1 and CDR2 were assigned from the germline V gene as SGHRS and YFSETQ. Germline trimming amounts to 3 bases on V and 4 bases on J, with 1 as the count of junction bases outside the gene matches. The CDR3 runs 14 amino acids, cysteine and phenylalanine included. Only CDR3 DNA remains: 42 bases, in frame from the first base. Each donor gave one peripheral blood draw, roughly 110 mL on average, collected into heparinised tubes. A BD FACSAria II was used to sort naive, central memory, regulatory and stem cell-like memory CD4+ T cells with a panel that included CD45RO, CCR7, CD25, CD127, CD95 and CD27. A purity above 98% was achieved for all sorted populations. Right away, PBMCs were isolated by Lymphoprep density gradient centrifugation and were stained directly, with no culture step. So that batch effects would be minimized, each experiment stained and sorted samples in pairs, pairing one healthy donor with one patient.

Broad study findings and their caveats: Shorter templates might be favored by PCR, yet because patient and control samples were amplified and corrected together, any such skew would affect both groups equally. HLA sub-analyses involved small numbers of individuals, so any influence of HLA type on TCRB rearrangement remained unresolved. At VDJ recombination sites, patients with type 1 diabetes made fewer insertions and deleted more nucleotides, a pattern implying thymic rearrangement abnormalities. The naive, central memory and regulatory TCRB repertoires appeared to resemble one another more closely among patients than among healthy donors. Type 1 diabetes patients showed a moderate but significant shortening of TCRB CDR3 length in all four CD4+ subsets. Sequencing cDNA rather than genomic DNA could over-represent highly expressing activated cells, although activation and CD3 levels did not differ between groups.

The High Capacity cDNA Reverse Transcription Kit was used to reverse transcribe all of the isolated RNA, meaning that expressed TCRB transcripts were what got sequenced. Deep immunoSEQ sequencing was performed on naive, central memory and regulatory T cell samples, with an average of roughly 4 million total reads per sample. After sorted cells were lysed in RLT buffer, RNA was extracted with DNase-treated RNeasy Micro or Mini kits, with the choice depending on cell number. Each cell subset was processed on its own to prevent cross-contamination, while patient and healthy donor samples were processed together. The immunoSEQ multiplex PCR was used to amplify TCRB sequences from cDNA, generating 87-bp fragments that spanned the CDR3 region. Sequencing of the amplicons was performed on the Illumina HiSeq platform. The authors' pipeline ran thus. PCR bias was corrected computationally using synthetic template baselines, and reads within Hamming distance 2 were collapsed, with unmergeable singletons discarded. Reads were aligned against IMGT so that V, D and J genes, CDR3 length and insertions or deletions at six rearrangement sites could be assigned. Within each subset, clonotype counts were normalized to the number of sorted cells before true diversity and Gini coefficients were calculated with the tcR R package. The overlap coefficient, calculated on TCRB nucleotide sequences, was used to measure repertoire sharing. Out-of-frame TCRB sequences from naive cells were analyzed to stand in for the pre-selection repertoire. In TCRdb, the immuneACCESS table is reduced to in-frame sequences with V and J assigned. These tables do not hold every clone; where another copy was compared, an unresolved V gene accounts for under half, and the others remain unexplained. The V and J calls and the clone size are those of that table, but D and trimming were determined from the DNA. The sample table lists around 250,000 clones, more than 11% of them with a count of one. Approximately 0.018% of the sample lies in the top ten.

With respect to this clone: No antigen is known for it. Base qualities are missing; no much larger clone stands one base away.

This chain joins TRBV5-1 to TRBJ1-4; 9 bases in the middle match TRBD1. Sequencing used naive CD4+ T cells from blood. Reading the label with the study, this specimen's cell subset or site is: true naive CD4+ T cells. This TCR was sampled from a man younger than 40 with type 1 diabetes. Here is the DNA: TGCGCCAGCAGCTGGACAGGGGATAATGAAAAACTGTTTTTT. It translates as CASSWTGDNEKLFF.